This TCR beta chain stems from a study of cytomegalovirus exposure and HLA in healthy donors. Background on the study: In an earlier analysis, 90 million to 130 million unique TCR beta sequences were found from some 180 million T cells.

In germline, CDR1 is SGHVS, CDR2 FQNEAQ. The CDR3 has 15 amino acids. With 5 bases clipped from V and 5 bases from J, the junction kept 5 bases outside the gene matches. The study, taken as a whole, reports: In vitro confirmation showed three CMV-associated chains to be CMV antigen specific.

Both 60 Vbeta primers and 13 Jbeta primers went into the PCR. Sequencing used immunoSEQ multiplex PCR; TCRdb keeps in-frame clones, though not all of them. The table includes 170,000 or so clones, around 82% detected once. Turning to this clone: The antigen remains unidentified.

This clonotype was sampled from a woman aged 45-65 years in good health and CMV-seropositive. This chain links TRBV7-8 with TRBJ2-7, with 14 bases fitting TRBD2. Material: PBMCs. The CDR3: CASSIGTSGGDEQYF. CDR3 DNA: TGTGCCAGCAGCATCGGGACTAGCGGGGGTGACGAGCAGTACTTC.